The rows below give T cell receptor beta chains drawn from one sample of a study of beta chain features in type 1 diabetes. TCRdb's copy holds only in-frame clones and misses some; the assay was immunoSEQ multiplex PCR. The sample comprises about 450,000 clones, about 10% of which are singletons, and about 0.045% rests with the top ten. Sequenced: naive CD4+ T cells from blood. The receptors derive from a woman aged 18-35 years in good health. The CDR3 runs from the conserved cysteine through the conserved F or W. D genes are given only for firm matches. Clone size appears in some rows only: once, few, many, or a class for an expanded clone.

v_gene: TRBV5-1
j_gene: TRBJ2-2
d_gene: NA
abundance: few
CDR3aa: CASSFTVTGELFF
CDR3nt: TGCGCCAGCAGCTTCACAGTCACCGGGGAGCTGTTTTTT

v_gene: TRBV7-8
j_gene: TRBJ1-1
d_gene: NA
abundance: few
CDR3aa: CASSWTGHRNTEAFF
CDR3nt: TGTGCCAGCAGCTGGACGGGACACAGGAACACTGAAGCTTTCTTT

v_gene: TRBV7-9
j_gene: TRBJ2-1
d_gene: NA
abundance: few
CDR3aa: CASSYNEQFF
CDR3nt: TGTGCCAGCTCCTACAATGAGCAGTTCTTC

v_gene: TRBV7-9
j_gene: TRBJ1-1
d_gene: NA
abundance: few
CDR3aa: CASSPLRSGMNTEAFF
CDR3nt: TGTGCCAGCAGCCCCCTGCGGTCAGGGATGAACACTGAAGCTTTCTTT

v_gene: TRBV7-3
j_gene: TRBJ1-1
d_gene: TRBD1
abundance: NA
CDR3aa: CASSPGRQGSTEAFF
CDR3nt: TGTGCCAGCAGCCCGGGCCGACAGGGTAGCACTGAAGCTTTCTTT

v_gene: TRBV6-5
j_gene: TRBJ2-5
d_gene: NA
abundance: NA
CDR3aa: CASSRRDPETQYF
CDR3nt: TGTGCCAGCAGCCGCCGGGACCCGGAGACCCAGTACTTC

v_gene: TRBV9
j_gene: TRBJ2-3
d_gene: NA
abundance: few
CDR3aa: CASSRRITDTQYF
CDR3nt: TGTGCCAGCAGCAGGAGAATCACAGATACGCAGTATTTT

v_gene: TRBV4-1
j_gene: TRBJ1-4
d_gene: NA
abundance: NA
CDR3aa: CASSLNSGGEKLFF
CDR3nt: TGCGCCAGCAGCCTAAACAGCGGAGGGGAAAAACTGTTTTTT

v_gene: TRBV11-2
j_gene: TRBJ2-2
d_gene: NA
abundance: few
CDR3aa: CASSLAQGSTGELFF
CDR3nt: TGTGCCAGCAGCTTAGCACAGGGAAGTACTGGGGAGCTGTTTTTT

v_gene: TRBV7-3
j_gene: TRBJ2-1
d_gene: NA
abundance: NA
CDR3aa: CASSLTGVPEQFF
CDR3nt: TGTGCCAGCAGCTTAACGGGGGTTCCTGAGCAGTTCTTC

v_gene: TRBV6-6
j_gene: TRBJ2-3
d_gene: TRBD1
abundance: NA
CDR3aa: CASSLPRDRDTDTQYF
CDR3nt: TGTGCCAGCAGTTTACCGAGGGACAGGGACACAGATACGCAGTATTTT

v_gene: TRBV9
j_gene: TRBJ2-3
d_gene: TRBD2
abundance: few
CDR3aa: CASSVVAGYTDTQYF
CDR3nt: TGTGCCAGCAGCGTCGTAGCGGGGTACACAGATACGCAGTATTTT

v_gene: TRBV27
j_gene: TRBJ2-7
d_gene: NA
abundance: few
CDR3aa: CASSRPGTLGYEQYF
CDR3nt: TGTGCCAGCAGTCGCCCCGGGACGCTCGGCTACGAGCAGTACTTC

v_gene: TRBV7-9
j_gene: TRBJ1-5
d_gene: NA
abundance: once
CDR3aa: CASSPTGVSNQPQHF
CDR3nt: TGTGCCAGCAGTCCCACCGGAGTTAGCAATCAGCCCCAGCATTTT

v_gene: TRBV6-6
j_gene: TRBJ2-6
d_gene: NA
abundance: NA
CDR3aa: CASSYGVSGANVLTF
CDR3nt: TGTGCCAGCAGTTATGGGGTCTCTGGGGCCAACGTCCTGACTTTC

v_gene: TRBV14
j_gene: TRBJ2-5
d_gene: NA
abundance: few
CDR3aa: CASSFQVLRDQETQYF
CDR3nt: TGTGCCAGCAGCTTCCAAGTCTTGCGGGATCAAGAGACCCAGTACTTC

v_gene: TRBV14
j_gene: TRBJ2-1
d_gene: TRBD2
abundance: many
CDR3aa: CASSQNLGGSRLKQFF
CDR3nt: TGTGCCAGCAGCCAAAATTTGGGCGGGAGTAGGCTTAAGCAGTTCTTC

v_gene: TRBV23-1
j_gene: TRBJ1-2
d_gene: NA
abundance: NA
CDR3aa: CASSQRDSCPGNYGYTF
CDR3nt: TGCGCCAGCAGTCAACGGGACTCGTGCCCAGGAAACTATGGCTACACCTTC

v_gene: TRBV10-3
j_gene: TRBJ2-3
d_gene: TRBD2
abundance: NA
CDR3aa: CAISGPSGTVGDTQYF
CDR3nt: TGTGCCATCAGTGGTCCTAGCGGGACTGTCGGGGATACGCAGTATTTT

v_gene: TRBV5-1
j_gene: TRBJ1-4
d_gene: TRBD1
abundance: NA
CDR3aa: CASRLLPGQGGEKLFF
CDR3nt: TGCGCCAGCAGACTCCTACCGGGACAGGGAGGTGAAAAACTGTTTTTT

v_gene: TRBV29-1
j_gene: TRBJ2-1
d_gene: TRBD2
abundance: few
CDR3aa: CSAPRGGTYNEQFF
CDR3nt: TGCAGCGCCCCCCGGGGAGGGACCTACAATGAGCAGTTCTTC

v_gene: TRBV6-5
j_gene: TRBJ2-1
d_gene: NA
abundance: once
CDR3aa: CASSLPRGVYNEQFF
CDR3nt: TGTGCCAGCAGCCTCCCGAGGGGCGTATACAATGAGCAGTTCTTC

v_gene: TRBV30
j_gene: TRBJ1-5
d_gene: NA
abundance: NA
CDR3aa: CAWAPKQVERQPQHF
CDR3nt: TGTGCCTGGGCACCAAAACAGGTCGAACGTCAGCCCCAGCATTTT

v_gene: TRBV19
j_gene: TRBJ2-1
d_gene: TRBD2
abundance: few
CDR3aa: CASSILAGGPREQFF
CDR3nt: TGTGCCAGTAGTATACTAGCGGGAGGGCCGCGTGAGCAGTTCTTC